One sample yielded the 5 T cell receptor beta chains listed below, sequenced in a study of blood T cell repertoires in COVID-19. TCRdb's table, derived via immunoSEQ multiplex PCR, lists solely in-frame clones and lacks some. The table includes over 250,000 clones, around nine tenths detected once. Source material: PBMCs or T cells enriched from blood (not recorded which). The source of these receptors is a man in his 60s who had recovered from COVID-19.

The rearrangement links TRBV18 to TRBJ2-5; TRBD1 matches at 10 bases. Germline-derived CDR1 and CDR2 are KGHSH and LQKENI. Trimming removed 2 bases from V and 5 bases from J; junction bases left unmatched: 5. CDR3 length: 15 amino acids. In nucleotides, the CDR3 is TGTGCCAGCTCACCAAGGACAGGGGGGCAGGAGACCCAGTACTTC. Its protein is CASSPRTGGQETQYF. Looking up the rest from reference TRBV18 and TRBJ2-5 gives the full variable domain: NAGVMQNPRHLVRRRGQEARLRCSPMKGHSHVYWYRQLPEEGLKFMVYLQKENIIDESGMPKERFSAEFPKEGPSILRIQQVVRGDSAAYFCASSPRTGGQETQYFGPGTRLLVL.

The rearrangement joins TRBV6-5 to TRBJ1-6, with D perhaps matching TRBD1 (5 bases). The CDR3 totals 13 residues. The germline gives CDR1 MNHEY, CDR2 SVGAGI. V was pared by 7 bases and J by 6 bases, with 10 bases between. CDR3 sequence reads: CASKLGRNSPLHF. DNA of the CDR3: TGTGCCAGCAAGCTGGGGCGTAATTCACCCCTCCACTTT.

The genes are TRBV6-4 and TRBJ1-2; 8 bases are a match to TRBD1. The CDR3 has 14 amino acids. Unmatched junction bases numbered 5, after V lost 0 bases and J lost 8 bases. Germline CDR1 is MRHNA and CDR2 is SNTAGT. The CDR3 sequence: CASSDSQGARGYTF. For the CDR3, the DNA is TGTGCCAGCAGTGACTCGCAGGGGGCGAGAGGCTACACCTTC.

The rearrangement links TRBV30 to TRBJ1-5, with unresolved D. Germline CDR1 GTSNPN, CDR2 SVGIG (reference sequence). This CDR3 spans 13 amino acids. V lost 1 base, J lost 6 bases, and 10 bases lay in between. The CDR3 coding sequence is TGTGCCTGGAGTGCGGGGAACGGTCAGCCCCAGCATTTT. The encoded protein is CAWSAGNGQPQHF.

The chain carries TRBV11-2 and TRBJ2-1, with 14 bases that match TRBD2. Per the germline V gene, CDR1 is SGHAT and CDR2 is FQNNGV. V shed 3 bases, J shed 10 bases, and the junction held 5 bases outside the gene matches. This CDR3 spans 15 amino acids. CDR3 protein: CASSFGTSGSWEQFF. DNA of the CDR3: TGTGCCAGCAGCTTCGGGACTAGCGGGAGCTGGGAGCAGTTCTTC.